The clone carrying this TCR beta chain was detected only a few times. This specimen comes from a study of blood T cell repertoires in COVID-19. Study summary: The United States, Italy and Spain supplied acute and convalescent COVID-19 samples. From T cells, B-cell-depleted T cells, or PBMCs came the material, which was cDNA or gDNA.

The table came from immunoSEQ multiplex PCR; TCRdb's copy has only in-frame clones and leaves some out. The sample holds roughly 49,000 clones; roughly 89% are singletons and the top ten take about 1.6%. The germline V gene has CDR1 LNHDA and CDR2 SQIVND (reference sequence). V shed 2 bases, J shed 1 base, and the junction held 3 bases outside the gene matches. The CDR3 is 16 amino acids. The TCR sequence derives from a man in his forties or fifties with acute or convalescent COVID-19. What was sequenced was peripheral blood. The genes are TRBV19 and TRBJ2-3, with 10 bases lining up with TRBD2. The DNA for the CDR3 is TGTGCCAGTAGTATAACCACTAGCGGGGGCACAGATACGCAGTATTTT. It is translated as CASSITTSGGTDTQYF. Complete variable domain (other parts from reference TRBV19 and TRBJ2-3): DGGITQSPKYLFRKEGQNVTLSCEQNLNHDAMYWYRQDPGQGLRLIYYSQIVNDFQKGDIAEGYSVSREKKESFPLTVTSAQKNPTAFYLCASSITTSGGTDTQYFGPGTRLTVL.